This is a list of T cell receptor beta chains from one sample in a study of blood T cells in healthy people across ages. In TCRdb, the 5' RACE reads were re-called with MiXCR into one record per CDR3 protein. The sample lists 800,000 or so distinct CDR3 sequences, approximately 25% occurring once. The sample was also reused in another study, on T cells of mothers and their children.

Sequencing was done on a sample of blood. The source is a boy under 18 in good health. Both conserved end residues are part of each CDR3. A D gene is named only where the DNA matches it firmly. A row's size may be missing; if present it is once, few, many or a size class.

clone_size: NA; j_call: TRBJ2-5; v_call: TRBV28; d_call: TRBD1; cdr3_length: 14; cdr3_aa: CASSLLDREETQYF; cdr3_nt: TGTGCCAGCAGTTTACTGGACAGGGAAGAGACCCAGTACTTC
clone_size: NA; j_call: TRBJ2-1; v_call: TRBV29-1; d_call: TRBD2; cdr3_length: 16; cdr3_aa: CSVVGSGRGSYNEQFF; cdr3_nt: TGCAGCGTTGTGGGTAGCGGGCGCGGCTCCTACAATGAGCAGTTCTTC
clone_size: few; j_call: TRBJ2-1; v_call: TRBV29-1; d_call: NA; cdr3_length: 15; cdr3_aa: CSVEDGSNSYNEQFF; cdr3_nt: TGCAGCGTTGAAGATGGTTCGAACAGTTACAATGAGCAGTTCTTC
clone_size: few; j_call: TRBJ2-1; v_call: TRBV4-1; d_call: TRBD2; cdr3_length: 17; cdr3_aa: CASSQEWAGGPYNEQFF; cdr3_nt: TGCGCCAGCAGCCAAGAATGGGCGGGAGGGCCATACAATGAGCAGTTCTTC
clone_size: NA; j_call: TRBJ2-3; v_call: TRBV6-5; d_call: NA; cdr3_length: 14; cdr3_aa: CASSYERSTDTQYF; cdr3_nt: TGTGCCAGCAGTTACGAACGAAGCACAGATACGCAGTATTTT
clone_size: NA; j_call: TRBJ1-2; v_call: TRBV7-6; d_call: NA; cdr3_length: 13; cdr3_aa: CASSSGTGPGYTF; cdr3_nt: TGTGCCAGCAGTTCGGGGACTGGCCCGGGCTACACCTTC
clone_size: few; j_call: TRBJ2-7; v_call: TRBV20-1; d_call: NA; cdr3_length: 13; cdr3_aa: CSASPPGAYEQYF; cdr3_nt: TGCAGTGCTAGCCCCCCAGGGGCCTACGAGCAGTACTTC
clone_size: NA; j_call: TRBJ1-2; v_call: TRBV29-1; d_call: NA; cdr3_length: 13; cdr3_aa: CSVEEERYYGYTF; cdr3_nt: TGCAGCGTTGAAGAAGAGAGATACTATGGCTACACCTTC
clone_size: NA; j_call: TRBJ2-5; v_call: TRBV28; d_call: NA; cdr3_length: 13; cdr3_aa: CASSVANAETQYF; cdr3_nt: TGTGCCAGCAGTGTCGCTAACGCGGAGACCCAGTACTTC
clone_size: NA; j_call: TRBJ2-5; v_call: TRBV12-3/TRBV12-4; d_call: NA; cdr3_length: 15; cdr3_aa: CASSLARKARETQYF; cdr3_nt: TGTGCCAGCAGTTTAGCGCGGAAGGCGCGGGAGACCCAGTACTTC
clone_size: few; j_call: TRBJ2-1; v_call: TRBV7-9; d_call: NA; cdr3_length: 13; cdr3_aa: CASSGEEDNEQFF; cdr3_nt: TGTGCCAGCAGCGGTGAGGAAGACAATGAGCAGTTCTTC
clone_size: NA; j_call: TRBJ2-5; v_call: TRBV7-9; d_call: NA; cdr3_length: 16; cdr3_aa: CASSGTVQGGEETQYF; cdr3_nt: TGTGCCAGCAGCGGCACCGTACAGGGTGGGGAAGAGACCCAGTACTTC
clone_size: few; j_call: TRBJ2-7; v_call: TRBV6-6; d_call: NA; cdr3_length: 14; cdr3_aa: CASSNWRGYNEQYF; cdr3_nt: TGTGCCAGCAGTAACTGGCGCGGGTACAACGAGCAGTACTTC
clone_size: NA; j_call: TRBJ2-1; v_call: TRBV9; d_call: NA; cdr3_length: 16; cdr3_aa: CASSVGGGVSYNEQFF; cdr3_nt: TGTGCCAGCAGCGTAGGGGGCGGGGTCTCCTACAATGAGCAGTTCTTC
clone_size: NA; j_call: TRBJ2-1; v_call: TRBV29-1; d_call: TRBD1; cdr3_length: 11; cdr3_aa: CSVPQGNEQFF; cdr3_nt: TGCAGCGTACCACAGGGGAATGAGCAGTTCTTC
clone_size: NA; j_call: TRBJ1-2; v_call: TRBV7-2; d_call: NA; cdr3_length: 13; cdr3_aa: CASSLGFVRGYTF; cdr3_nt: TGTGCCAGCAGCTTAGGGTTTGTAAGGGGCTACACCTTC
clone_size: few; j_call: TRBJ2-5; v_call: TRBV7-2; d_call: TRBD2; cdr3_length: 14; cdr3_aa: CASSLGSSGGTQYF; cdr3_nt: TGTGCCAGCAGCTTAGGTTCTAGCGGTGGGACCCAGTACTTC
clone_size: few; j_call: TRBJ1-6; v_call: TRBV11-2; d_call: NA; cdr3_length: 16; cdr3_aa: CASSLDLPGLGSPLHF; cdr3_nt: TGTGCCAGCAGCTTAGATCTTCCAGGGTTAGGCTCACCCCTCCACTTT
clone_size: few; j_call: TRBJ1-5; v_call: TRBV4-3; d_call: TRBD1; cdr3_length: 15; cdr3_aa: CASSRETGAHQPQHF; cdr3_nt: TGCGCCAGCAGCCGGGAGACAGGGGCGCATCAGCCCCAGCATTTT
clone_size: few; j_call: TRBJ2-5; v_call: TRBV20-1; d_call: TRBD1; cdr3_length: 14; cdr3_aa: CSASLSGQGETQYF; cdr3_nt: TGCAGTGCTAGTCTATCGGGACAGGGAGAGACCCAGTACTTC
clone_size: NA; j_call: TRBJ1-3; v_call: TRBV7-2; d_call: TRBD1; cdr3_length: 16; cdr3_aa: CASSLDRQGLGNTIYF; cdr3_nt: TGTGCCAGCAGCTTAGATCGACAGGGACTTGGAAACACCATATATTTT
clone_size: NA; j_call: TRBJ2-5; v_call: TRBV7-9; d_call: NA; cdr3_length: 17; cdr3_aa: CASSPPSGFIVQETQYF; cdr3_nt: TGTGCCAGCAGCCCCCCCTCGGGGTTTATCGTGCAAGAGACCCAGTACTTC
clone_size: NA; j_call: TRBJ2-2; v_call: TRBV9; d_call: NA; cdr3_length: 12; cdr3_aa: CASSVRSGELFF; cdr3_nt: TGTGCCAGCAGCGTTAGGTCCGGGGAGCTGTTTTTT
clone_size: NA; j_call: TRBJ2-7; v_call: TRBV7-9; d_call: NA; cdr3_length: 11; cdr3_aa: CARHLVYEQYF; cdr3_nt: TGTGCCCGCCACCTGGTTTACGAGCAGTACTTC
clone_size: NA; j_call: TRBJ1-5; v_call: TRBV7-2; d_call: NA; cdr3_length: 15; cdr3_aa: CASSLGGEFGQPQHF; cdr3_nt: TGTGCCAGCAGCTTAGGAGGGGAATTTGGACAGCCCCAGCATTTT
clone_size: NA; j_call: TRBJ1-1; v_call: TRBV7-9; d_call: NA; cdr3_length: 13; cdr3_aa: CASSSEAGDEAFF; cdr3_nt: TGTGCCAGCAGCTCCGAGGCAGGGGATGAAGCTTTCTTT
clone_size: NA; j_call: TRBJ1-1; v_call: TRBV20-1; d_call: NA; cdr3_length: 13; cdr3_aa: CSARVGTNTEAFF; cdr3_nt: TGCAGTGCTAGAGTAGGGACCAACACTGAAGCTTTCTTT
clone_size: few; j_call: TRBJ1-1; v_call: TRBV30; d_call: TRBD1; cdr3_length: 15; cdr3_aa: CAWSPRTGWGTEAFF; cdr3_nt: TGTGCCTGGAGTCCACGGACAGGATGGGGCACTGAAGCTTTCTTT
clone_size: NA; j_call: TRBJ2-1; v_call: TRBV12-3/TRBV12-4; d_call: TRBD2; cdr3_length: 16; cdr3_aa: CASRPPGLAAHNEQFF; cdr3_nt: TGTGCCAGCAGGCCTCCGGGACTAGCGGCCCACAATGAGCAGTTCTTC
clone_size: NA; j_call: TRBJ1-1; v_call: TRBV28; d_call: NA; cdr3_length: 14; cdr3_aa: CASTTLGPKAGTFF; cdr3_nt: TGTGCCAGCACCACTTTGGGGCCTAAGGCGGGAACTTTCTTT